This entry describes one TCR beta chain. The sample is drawn from a study of T cell changes during pregnancy in multiple sclerosis. The assay was immunoSEQ multiplex PCR, and TCRdb's table has in-frame clones only and misses some. Among approximately 37,000 clones listed, 85% to 95% were seen once. V lost 0 bases, J lost 4 bases, and 7 bases lay in between. Germline V gene data show CDR1 as SGHTS and CDR2 as YDEGEE. This CDR3 has 13 amino acids. The sequencing used CD4+ T cells from peripheral blood mononuclear cells, collected before pregnancy. The chain recombines TRBV5-8 with TRBJ1-2; D remains ambiguous. The TCR was taken from a female donor with multiple sclerosis, enrolled in a pregnancy study. The CDR3 sequence is CASSLVELYGYTF. CDR3 nucleotide sequence: TGTGCCAGCAGCTTGGTCGAACTCTATGGCTACACCTTC.